These 28 T cell receptor beta chains came from one sample sequenced in a study of cytomegalovirus exposure and HLA in healthy donors. This PCR relied on a set of 60 Vbeta primers and 13 Jbeta primers. Sequenced by immunoSEQ multiplex PCR; TCRdb stores in-frame clones only, minus some. The data contain about 160,000 clones, 75% of them singletons. The specimen sequenced was PBMCs. These receptors all stem from a woman in her forties or fifties in good health and CMV-seropositive.

The chain joins TRBV27 to TRBJ1-2; 9 positions agree with TRBD1. J was trimmed by 4 bases and V by 2 bases; bases with no gene match: 5. The CDR3 extends over 15 amino acids. In germline, CDR1 is MNHEY, CDR2 SMNVEV (reference sequence). CDR3 sequence reads: CASSLLGTGFYGYTF. The CDR3, as DNA: TGTGCCAGCAGTTTACTCGGGACAGGGTTCTATGGCTACACCTTC.

The rearrangement joins TRBV9 to TRBJ2-1; 8 bases map to TRBD1. This CDR3 has 16 residues. V trimming: 3 bases; J trimming: 4 bases; junction bases outside the gene matches: 9. CDR1 SGDLS and CDR2 YYNGEE come from the germline V gene. CDR3 residues: CASSAPGTGSYNEQFF. Written as DNA, the CDR3 is TGTGCCAGCAGCGCCCCCGGGACAGGATCTTACAATGAGCAGTTCTTC. Drawing the rest from reference TRBV9 and TRBJ2-1, the complete variable domain is DSGVTQTPKHLITATGQRVTLRCSPRSGDLSVYWYQQSLDQGLQFLIQYYNGEERAKGNILERFSAQQFPDLHSELNLSSLELGDSALYFCASSAPGTGSYNEQFFGPGTRLTVL.

The chain is built from TRBV6-1 and TRBJ1-5, with D possibly matching TRBD1 (5 bases). V was pared by 4 bases and J by 3 bases, with 10 bases between. This CDR3 has 14 residues. Germline V lookup: CDR1 MNHNS, CDR2 SASEGT. CDR3 sequence reads: CASSGGVSNQPQHF. The DNA of the CDR3 is TGTGCCAGCAGTGGGGGGGTATCCAATCAGCCCCAGCATTTT.

The chain links TRBV5-1 to TRBJ2-3; 7 nucleotides match TRBD2. J gave up 4 bases and V 0 bases, and 5 bases lay outside the gene matches. Germline lookup yields CDR1 SGHRS and CDR2 YFSETQ. CDR3 length equals 15 residues. The CDR3, as DNA: TGCGCCAGCAGCTTGGTGGGGGGGAACTCAGATACGCAGTATTTT. This gives the protein CASSLVGGNSDTQYF.

This clone was observed a handful of times. This sequence joins TRBV5-4 and TRBJ1-2; 9 nucleotides line up with TRBD1. The germline CDR1 and CDR2 sequences are SGHNT and YYREEE (reference sequence). This CDR3 has 16 amino acids. Losses at the gene ends were 4 bases for V and 4 bases for J; bases not matched to a gene: 11. The chain's CDR3 is CASSPGNRGPFYGYTF. In nucleotides, the CDR3 is TGTGCCAGCAGCCCAGGAAACAGGGGGCCTTTCTATGGCTACACCTTC.

V gene TRBV9 combines with J gene TRBJ2-5; 8 bases map to TRBD1. Germline-derived CDR1 and CDR2 are SGDLS and YYNGEE. The CDR3 totals 15 residues. Trimming took 2 bases from V and 4 from J; bases not matched to a gene: 7. The CDR3 loop reads CASSVLTGDAETQYF. DNA of the CDR3: TGTGCCAGCAGCGTCCTGACAGGGGATGCAGAGACCCAGTACTTC.

The J gene is TRBJ2-7, the V gene TRBV5-1, with D unresolved. CDR1 is SGHRS and CDR2 is YFSETQ in the germline V gene. The CDR3 extends over 13 amino acids. V was pared by 0 bases and J by 3 bases, with 7 bases between. CDR3 sequence reads: CASSLGTRYEQYF. The CDR3 DNA is TGCGCCAGCAGCTTGGGAACACGCTACGAGCAGTACTTC. Filled out from reference TRBV5-1 and TRBJ2-7, the complete variable domain reads KAGVTQTPRYLIKTRGQQVTLSCSPISGHRSVSWYQQTPGQGLQFLFEYFSETQRNKGNFPGRFSGRQFSNSRSEMNVSTLELGDSALYLCASSLGTRYEQYFGPGTRLTVT.

V is TRBV2 and J is TRBJ1-1; TRBD1 aligns across 12 bases. With 6 bases clipped from V and 6 bases from J, the junction kept 5 bases outside the gene matches. CDR3 size: 14 residues. CDR1 is SNHLY, CDR2 FYNNEI, per germline. The CDR3 reads CASRGQGASSEAFF. The CDR3 DNA reads as TGTGCCAGCAGGGGACAGGGGGCTTCCTCTGAAGCTTTCTTT.

V usage is TRBV6-5 and J usage is TRBJ1-1; D uncertain. The V end lost 7 bases, the J end lost 3 bases, and 15 bases lay between the germline ends. The germline V gene encodes CDR1 MNHEY and CDR2 SVGAGI. The CDR3 is 14 amino acids. CDR3 coding DNA: TGTGCCAGCATAAGCTCCTGGCGGGACACTGAAGCTTTCTTT. Its translation is CASISSWRDTEAFF.

The chain combines TRBV27 with TRBJ1-5; 7 nucleotides match TRBD1. J gave up 4 bases and V 5 bases, and 5 bases lay outside the gene matches. Germline loops: CDR1 MNHEY, CDR2 SMNVEV (reference sequence). The CDR3 consists of 14 residues. The CDR3 loop is CASSRQGGNQPQHF. CDR3 nucleotides: TGTGCCAGCAGTCGACAGGGCGGTAATCAGCCCCAGCATTTT.

J is TRBJ2-6 and V is TRBV9; D possibly corresponds to TRBD2 (6 bases). Germline-derived CDR1 and CDR2 are SGDLS and YYNGEE. The CDR3 contains 17 residues. Trimming pared 0 bases from V and 3 bases from J, leaving 13 bases between. The CDR3: CASSVATGGGGANVLTF. The CDR3 coding sequence is TGTGCCAGCAGCGTAGCTACCGGGGGTGGTGGGGCCAACGTCCTGACTTTC.

This chain links TRBV30 with TRBJ1-4; D not certain. The CDR3 extends over 13 amino acids. Germline CDR1 is GTSNPN and CDR2 is SVGIG (reference sequence). V shed 2 bases and J shed 7 bases, with 11 bases lying between them. Here the CDR3 DNA reads TGTGCCTGGAGTTTTCGGGGAGGTGAAAAACTGTTTTTT. Translation: CAWSFRGGEKLFF.

The chain joins TRBV2 to TRBJ2-2; 8 bases are a match to TRBD2. After removal of 5 bases from V and 4 bases from J, the junction contained 12 bases not matched to a gene. Germline V CDR1 and CDR2: SNHLY, FYNNEI. This CDR3 region has 17 residues. CDR3 region: CASSFYGSGVGTGELFF. As DNA, the CDR3 is TGTGCCAGCAGTTTCTATGGTAGCGGGGTGGGCACCGGGGAGCTGTTTTTT.

This chain joins TRBV5-6 and TRBJ1-5; D call uncertain. The CDR3 runs 15 residues. V gave up 0 bases and J gave up 0 bases, with 7 bases separating them. Germline lookup yields CDR1 SGHDT and CDR2 YYEEEE. Here the CDR3 DNA reads TGTGCCAGCAGCTTGGGAGGTGCTAGCAATCAGCCCCAGCATTTT. Translated: CASSLGGASNQPQHF.

The chain joins TRBV4-2 to TRBJ1-5, with unresolved D. V lost 2 bases to trimming and J lost 8 bases, with 16 bases between them. This CDR3 comprises 15 residues. Germline CDR1 and CDR2: LGHNA and YNFKEQ. CDR3 bases: TGTGCCAGCAGCCAACTCCAAGGAGGTCGGGAGCCCCAGCATTTT. This encodes CASSQLQGGREPQHF.

The V call is TRBV30, the J call TRBJ2-3; the match to TRBD2 covers 9 bases. Looked up from germline, CDR1 is GTSNPN and CDR2 is SVGIG (reference sequence). J gave up 1 base and V 4 bases, and 6 bases lay outside the gene matches. This CDR3 contains 15 residues. The DNA of the CDR3 is TGTGCCTGGACAAGAGCGGGGGGCCGCACAGATACGCAGTATTTT. Amino acid sequence: CAWTRAGGRTDTQYF.

V usage is TRBV2 and J usage is TRBJ2-1, with TRBD2 identical over 14 bases. The CDR3 runs 14 residues. CDR1 and CDR2 (germline): SNHLY, FYNNEI. V trimming: 10 bases; J trimming: 6 bases; junction bases outside the gene matches: 5. In DNA form, the CDR3 reads TGTGCCACCAGACTAGCGGGGGGGGGCAATGAGCAGTTCTTC. It translates to CATRLAGGGNEQFF.

Here the CDR3 DNA reads TGCGCCAGCAGCTTAGACAGTAATGAAAAACTGTTTTTT. The encoded protein is CASSLDSNEKLFF. The rearrangement uses TRBV5-1 and TRBJ1-4; weak D call: TRBD1 (5 bases). V lost 2 bases and J lost 4, with 6 bases in between. In germline, CDR1 is SGHRS, CDR2 YFSETQ. There are 13 residues in the CDR3.

The chain joins TRBV5-1 to TRBJ2-1, with 7 bases matching TRBD1. This CDR3 is built from 15 residues. With 5 bases clipped from V and 8 bases from J, the junction kept 13 bases outside the gene matches. CDR1 is SGHRS, CDR2 YFSETQ, per germline. CDR3 sequence (DNA): TGCGCCAGCAGGCTCGAGACAGGGATGTGGTATGAGCAGTTCTTC. This codes for CASRLETGMWYEQFF.

The table lists this clone with a count of one. This chain links TRBV12-5 with TRBJ2-3, with 7 bases fitting TRBD1. The length of the CDR3 is 14 residues. Germline loops: CDR1 LGHNT, CDR2 FRNRAP. The trim removed 5 bases at V and 2 bases at J, leaving 4 bases unmatched. The CDR3 DNA sequence: TGTGCTAGTGGTCTAGGGACAGACACAGATACGCAGTATTTT. This sequence encodes CASGLGTDTDTQYF.

V and J are TRBV23-1 and TRBJ1-4; D gene ambiguous. TRBV23-1 is annotated as an ORF whose role is uncertain. CDR3 length equals 15 residues. Trimming pared 0 bases from V and 6 bases from J, leaving 11 bases between. The CDR3 reads CASSQSAGRDEKLFF. CDR3 sequence (DNA): TGCGCCAGCAGTCAATCGGCGGGAAGGGATGAAAAACTGTTTTTT.

The rearrangement uses TRBV6-1 and TRBJ2-7; TRBD1 aligns across 8 bases. Germline V lookup: CDR1 MNHNS, CDR2 SASEGT. The CDR3 extends over 15 amino acids. Losses at the gene ends were 5 bases for V and 0 bases for J; bases not matched to a gene: 6. The CDR3 protein is CASSKTGQASYEQYF. The CDR3 nucleotides read TGTGCCAGCAGTAAGACGGGACAGGCCTCCTACGAGCAGTACTTC.

The J gene is TRBJ2-3, the V gene TRBV29-1; 8 bases are shared with TRBD1. The CDR3 runs to 17 residues. Germline CDR1 and CDR2: SQVTM and ANQGSEA. V trimming: 0 bases; J trimming: 2 bases; junction bases outside the gene matches: 10. CDR3 amino acids: CSVEDPRDRKYTDTQYF. The DNA for the CDR3 is TGCAGCGTTGAAGATCCTCGGGACAGGAAGTACACAGATACGCAGTATTTT.

This clone has only one observation. V is TRBV30 and J is TRBJ1-2; no reliable D call. CDR1 and CDR2 (germline): GTSNPN, SVGIG (reference sequence). The CDR3 sequence is 15 residues long. Trimming stripped 3 bases from V and 0 bases from J, with 14 bases between. CDR3: CAWSLKENSNYGYTF. The CDR3 DNA reads as TGTGCCTGGAGCCTTAAGGAGAATTCTAACTATGGCTACACCTTC.

CDR3 nucleotide sequence: TGTGCCAGCAGCCCAAAAACTGTTTACTCCTACGAGCAGTACTTC. It is translated as CASSPKTVYSYEQYF. V is TRBV7-2 and J is TRBJ2-7; D call uncertain. Trimming took 5 bases from V and 0 from J, leaving 14 bases between them. The CDR3 has 15 residues. CDR1 and CDR2 from the germline V gene are SGHTA and FQGNSA.

This clone was counted only a few times. J is TRBJ2-3 and V is TRBV7-6; tentatively, D is TRBD1 (6 bases). V shed 1 base and J shed 1 base, with 15 bases lying between them. Germline V gene data show CDR1 as SGHVS and CDR2 as FNYEAQ. There are 17 residues in the CDR3. The CDR3 DNA reads TGTGCCAGCAGCTTAGGTGGTAGCAGGGGACGCACAGATACGCAGTATTTT. Protein sequence: CASSLGGSRGRTDTQYF.

This chain joins TRBV11-2 and TRBJ2-7; 8 nucleotides agree with TRBD2. Unmatched junction bases numbered 9, after V lost 2 bases and J lost 6 bases. Germline assignment: CDR1 SGHAT and CDR2 FQNNGV. CDR3 length: 15 amino acids. CDR3 nucleotides: TGTGCCAGCAGCTTATCTGGAGCGGGAGTGGGCGAGCAGTACTTC. As protein: CASSLSGAGVGEQYF.

Comment on this clone: The same CDR3 arises from other DNA sequences in this sample as well. The chain combines TRBV28 with TRBJ1-2; TRBD1 might be the D (6 bases). V dropped 5 bases and J dropped 5 bases, with 18 bases sitting between them. Germline assignment: CDR1 MDHEN and CDR2 SYDVKM. The CDR3 is 15 amino acids. The CDR3 is CASSTPRGGAYGYTF. As DNA, the CDR3 is TGTGCCAGCAGTACACCTCGTGGGGGGGCATATGGCTACACCTTC.